The clone carrying this TCR beta chain is a singleton in its sample. Its cognate antigen is unknown. This entry comes from a study of T cell responses to AZD1222 COVID-19 vaccine. Study-level findings and limits: Nearly half of spike-specific TCRs reportedly go after variant regions that carry no mutations. The number of AZD1222 recipients seropositive at baseline was only 5 to 7. CD4 TCRs associated with vaccination spanned spike, dominating at 160-218 and 743-854.

The CDR3 has 16 residues. V lost 6 bases and J lost 3, with 19 bases in between. Germline-derived CDR1 and CDR2 are SGHNT and YYREEE (reference sequence). The repertoire was sequenced with immunoSEQ multiplex PCR; TCRdb's copy has only in-frame clones and lacks some. This sample has tens of thousands of clones, with roughly 85% found just once. The TCR was taken from an adult in good health. This chain uses TRBV5-4 with TRBJ2-1; possible D gene TRBD1, 6 bases. Sequenced material: peripheral blood, taken on day 0 of AZD1222 vaccination. The CDR3: CASNSRFEGVYNEQFF. In DNA form, the CDR3 reads TGTGCCAGCAACAGTCGTTTCGAGGGGGTCTACAATGAGCAGTTCTTC.